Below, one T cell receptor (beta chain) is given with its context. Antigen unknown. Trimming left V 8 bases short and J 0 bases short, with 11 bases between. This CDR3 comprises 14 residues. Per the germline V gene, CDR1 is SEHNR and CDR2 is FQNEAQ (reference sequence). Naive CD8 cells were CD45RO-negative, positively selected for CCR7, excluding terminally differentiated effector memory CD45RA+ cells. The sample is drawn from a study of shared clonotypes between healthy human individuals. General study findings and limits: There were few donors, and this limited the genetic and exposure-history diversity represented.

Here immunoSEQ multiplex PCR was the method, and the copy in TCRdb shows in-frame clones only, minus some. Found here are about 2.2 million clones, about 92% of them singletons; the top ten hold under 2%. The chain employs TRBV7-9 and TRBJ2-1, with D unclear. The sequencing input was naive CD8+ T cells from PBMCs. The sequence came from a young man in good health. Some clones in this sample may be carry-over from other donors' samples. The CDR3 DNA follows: TGTGCCAGCCCGCTTGGACGCTCCTACAATGAGCAGTTCTTC. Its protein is CASPLGRSYNEQFF.